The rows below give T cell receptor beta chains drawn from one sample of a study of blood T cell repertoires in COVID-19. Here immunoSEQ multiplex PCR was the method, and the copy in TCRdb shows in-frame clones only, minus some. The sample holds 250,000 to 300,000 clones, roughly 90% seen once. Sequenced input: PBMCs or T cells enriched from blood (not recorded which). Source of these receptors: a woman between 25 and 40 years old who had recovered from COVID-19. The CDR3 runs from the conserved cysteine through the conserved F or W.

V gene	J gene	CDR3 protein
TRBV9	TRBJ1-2	CASSGGGGYTF
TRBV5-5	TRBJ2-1	CASSLAGARNEQFF
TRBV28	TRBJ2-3	CASSFTGIVIREDTQYF
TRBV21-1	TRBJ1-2	CASSIGTGISYGYTF
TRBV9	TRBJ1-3	CASSVMGGGNTIYF
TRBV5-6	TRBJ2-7	CASSLDRLAAYEQYF
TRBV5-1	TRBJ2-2	CASSLPSTGELFF
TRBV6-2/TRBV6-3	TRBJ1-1	CASSSTSGAMNTEAFF
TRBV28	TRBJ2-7	CASSYNEREGLYEQYF
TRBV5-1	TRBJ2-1	CASQVGSNNEQFF
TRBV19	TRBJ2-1	CASSRASSGSDNEQFF
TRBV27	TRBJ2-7	CASSLGQGALYEQYF
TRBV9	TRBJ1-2	CASTISWGGALGYTF
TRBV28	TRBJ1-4	CASAGVWDEKLFF
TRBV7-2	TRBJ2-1	CASSVMEGGHSVF
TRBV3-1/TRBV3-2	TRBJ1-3	CASSPEWSGNTIYF
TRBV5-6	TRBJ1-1	CASSLRLRSTEAFF
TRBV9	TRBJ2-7	CASSVRDIKYEQYF
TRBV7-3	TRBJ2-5	CASSLPPVEEQETQYF
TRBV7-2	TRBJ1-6	CASSLTDRGYNSPLHF
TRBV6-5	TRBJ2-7	CASSSGQAVLPYEQYF
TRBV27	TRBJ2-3	CASSPAAGESTDTQYF
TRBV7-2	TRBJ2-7	CASSLWTTAYEQYF
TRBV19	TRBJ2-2	CASSVKGRDNTGELFF
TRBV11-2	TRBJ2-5	CASSPWGQQETQYF
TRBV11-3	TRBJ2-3	CASSPGTRLAGGVGTDTQYF
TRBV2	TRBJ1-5	CASSRDSRNQPQHF
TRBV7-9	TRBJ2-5	CASSLGSGLGLGDGETQYF
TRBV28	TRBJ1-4	CASSAPGTGLGEKLFF
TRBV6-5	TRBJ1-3	CASTLGRASGNTIYF
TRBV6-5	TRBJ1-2	CASSYPTQGVYGYTF
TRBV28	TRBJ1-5	CASSLRGINQPQHF
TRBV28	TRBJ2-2	CASSSPGRTNTGELFF
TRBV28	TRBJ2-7	CASSRSGYEQYF
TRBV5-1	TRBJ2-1	CASSSLIAPPGDEQFF
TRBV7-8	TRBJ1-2	CASSFSLAGGHGYTF
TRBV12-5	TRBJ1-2	CASGFEVYGYTF
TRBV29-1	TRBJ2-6	CSVEGTAGANVLTF
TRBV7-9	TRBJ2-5	CASRSGQETQYF
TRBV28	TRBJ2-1	CATGRLVEQFF
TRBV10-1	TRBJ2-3	CASSASGISTDTQYF
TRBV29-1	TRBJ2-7	CSVESTPDRVPYEQYF
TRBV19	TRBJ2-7	CASSTSVTGFLAYEQYF
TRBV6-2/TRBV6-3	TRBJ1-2	CASSYDLGTEIFYGYTF
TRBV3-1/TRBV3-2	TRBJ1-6	CASTLTGGLRGNSPLHF
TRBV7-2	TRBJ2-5	CASSLVFLGLAMETQYF
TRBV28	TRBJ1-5	CASSLPRGGGQPQHF
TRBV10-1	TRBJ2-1	CASSSRYNEQFF
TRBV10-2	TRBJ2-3	CASLAGPDTQYF
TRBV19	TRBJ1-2	CASHPGVGKGYTF
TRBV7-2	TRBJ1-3	CASINRAGGNTIYF
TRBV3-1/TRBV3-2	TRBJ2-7	CASSQGAGDIGEQYF
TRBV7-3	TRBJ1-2	CASSADRGYGYTF
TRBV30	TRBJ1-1	CAWTFRVNTEAFF
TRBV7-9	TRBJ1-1	CASSPSPGGPAFF